This TCR beta chain was sequenced in a study of blood T cell repertoires in COVID-19. Study background: Whether acute or convalescent, the COVID-19 samples came from the United States, Italy and Spain. The analysed material was cDNA or gDNA that came from T cells, B-cell-depleted T cells, or PBMCs.

This clone turned up a few times. CDR1 and CDR2 (germline): MNHEY, SVGAGI. The CDR3 sequence is 14 residues long. Trimming took off 6 bases at V and 6 bases at J, with 15 bases between the two ends. Authors' analysis steps: Reference gene primer amplification in the assay estimated nucleated cell counts. Sequenced by immunoSEQ multiplex PCR; TCRdb stores in-frame clones only, minus some. V, J and clone size are those of that table, while D and trimming were read from the DNA. The table includes 120,000 to 150,000 clones, 80% to 85% detected once. This TCR was recovered from a woman older than 75 with acute or convalescent COVID-19. The sequencing sample was made of peripheral blood. V gene TRBV6-5 combines with J gene TRBJ1-5; D is unresolved. CDR3 in amino acids: CASRASHPVQPQHF. In DNA form, the CDR3 reads TGTGCCAGCAGGGCATCACACCCTGTTCAGCCCCAGCATTTT.